This T cell receptor (beta chain) was identified during a study of blood T cell repertoires in COVID-19. Across the whole study: Material from acute and convalescent COVID-19 was sourced from the United States, Italy and Spain.

As processed by the authors: Quantification of nucleated cells was approximated via reference gene primer amplification. Method: immunoSEQ multiplex PCR; TCRdb's copy keeps in-frame clones and lacks some. Clone size and the V and J calls come from that table; the DNA yielded D and trimming. The sample includes about 380,000 clones, over 65% of them seen just once. The CDR3 is 15 residues long. With 5 bases removed from V and 11 bases from J, the gap between germline ends came to 22 bases. Germline CDR1 LNHDA, CDR2 SQIVND (reference sequence). This TCR came from a human donor with acute or convalescent COVID-19. The donor label of this sample is uncertain. The sample taken for sequencing was peripheral blood. The V and J genes are TRBV19 and TRBJ2-1; possibly TRBD2 for D (6 bases). CDR3 residues: CASSPGIAVLPQQFF. CDR3 DNA: TGTGCCAGTAGTCCCGGGATAGCGGTACTACCCCAGCAGTTCTTC.